A selection of T cell receptor beta chains follows, all from one sample in a study of shared clonotypes between healthy human individuals. Assay: immunoSEQ multiplex PCR; the TCRdb copy retains only in-frame clones and omits some. The profile shows about 2.3 million clones, approximately 95% of them singletons. The source material was naive CD4+ T cells from PBMCs. Every receptor here comes from a man in his late teens or twenties in good health. Some clones in this sample may be carry-over from other donors' samples. CDR3s leave out the opening cysteine and the closing phenylalanine or tryptophan. Part of the rows lack a size; the others show once, few, many or a class for expanded clones.

11 - TRBJ2-2 TRBV7-7 ASSATLTGELF
13 - TRBJ1-2 TRBV6-1 ASRQTGRGIDGYT
9 - TRBJ2-1 TRBV7-8 ASRQRGEQF
13 - TRBJ1-2 TRBV5-6 ASSLGTGLNYGYT
15 - TRBJ1-1 TRBV23-1 ASSHAINPRVGTEAF
11 - TRBJ2-1 TRBV4-3 ASSQGEGDEQF
13 once TRBJ2-2 TRBV9 ASSVMGETAGELF
11 - TRBJ2-2 TRBV5-1 ASSSDPTGELF
17 - TRBJ2-5 TRBV28 ASSSLQLWGRGGGETQY
14 once TRBJ1-4 TRBV5-4 ASSLGVGQGNEKLF
10 - TRBJ2-3 TRBV5-4 ASSALEDTQY
13 - TRBJ2-5 TRBV11-2 ASSLGDRDQETQY
13 - TRBJ2-5 TRBV5-4 ASSVGQGLGETQY
15 - TRBJ2-3 TRBV30 AWSPHYQDRNTDTQY
13 - TRBJ2-7 TRBV14 ASSQVLAGPYEQY
13 - TRBJ1-1 TRBV6-1 ASSEGPGLNTEAF
13 - TRBJ2-3 TRBV7-2 ASSLDGSGTDTQY
14 - TRBJ2-7 TRBV28 ASTKNRGKSTYEQY
12 once TRBJ2-5 TRBV5-1 ASSLGQGLETQY
12 once TRBJ1-2 TRBV4-1 ASSQGPGTGGYT
13 - TRBJ2-2 TRBV5-6 ASSLFLGDGGELF
14 - TRBJ2-1 TRBV5-1 ASSSIPGLGYNEQF
14 - TRBJ2-2 TRBV27 ASRGWRGANTGELF
12 few TRBJ2-3 TRBV28 ASSLTGTFHTQY
11 - TRBJ2-5 TRBV7-6 ASSPGLVETQY
11 - TRBJ1-2 TRBV19 ASTPAGIYGYT
9 - TRBJ2-4 TRBV30 AWRGENIQY
13 - TRBJ2-7 TRBV6-5 ASSGLAGGPNEQY
11 - TRBJ2-1 TRBV14 ASSQEGSTEQF
14 - TRBJ2-3 TRBV5-1 ASSPIAGDVTDTQY
11 - TRBJ1-2 TRBV5-1 ASSSTPSYGYT
13 - TRBJ2-1 TRBV5-1 ASSLGASGVNEQF
9 once TRBJ2-3 TRBV27 ASSTGPTEY
12 - TRBJ2-3 TRBV29-1 SGTTGTAQGTQY
12 - TRBJ2-3 TRBV4-1 ASSQDRRTDTQY
15 - TRBJ1-2 TRBV7-2 ASSFGQGAGGNYGYT
16 - TRBJ2-5 TRBV27 ASSLFPLVGIPKETQY
11 - TRBJ1-4 TRBV28 ASSSPQNEKLF
14 - TRBJ2-1 TRBV6-1 ASSEALSAGGHEQF
14 - TRBJ2-3 TRBV21-1 ASSKGFWRGLDTQY
14 - TRBJ2-2 TRBV18 ASSPPQGKYTGELF
15 - TRBJ2-1 TRBV27 ASSLRGESLRPGEQF
12 - TRBJ2-3 TRBV7-9 ASRDRGGTDTQY
13 - TRBJ2-1 TRBV7-2 ASSDRGLSYNEQF
10 - TRBJ2-3 TRBV7-9 ASSSYTDTQY
13 - TRBJ1-3 TRBV15 ATSSDRVGGNTIY
13 - TRBJ2-3 TRBV5-1 ASTQTGEPTDTQY